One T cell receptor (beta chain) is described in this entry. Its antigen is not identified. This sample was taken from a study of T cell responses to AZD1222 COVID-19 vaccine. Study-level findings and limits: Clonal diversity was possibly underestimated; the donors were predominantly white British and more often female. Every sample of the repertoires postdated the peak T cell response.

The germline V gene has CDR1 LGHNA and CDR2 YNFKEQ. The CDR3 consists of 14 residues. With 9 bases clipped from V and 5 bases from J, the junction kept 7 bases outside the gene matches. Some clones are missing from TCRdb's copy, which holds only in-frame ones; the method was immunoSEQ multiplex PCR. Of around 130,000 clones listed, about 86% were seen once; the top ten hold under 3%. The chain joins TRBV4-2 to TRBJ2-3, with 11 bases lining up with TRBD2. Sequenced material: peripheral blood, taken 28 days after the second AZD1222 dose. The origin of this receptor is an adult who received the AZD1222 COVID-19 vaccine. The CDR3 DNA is TGTGCCAGTACTAGCGGGGGATCGAGAGATACGCAGTATTTT. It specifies CASTSGGSRDTQYF.